This T cell receptor (beta chain) emerged from a study of technical replicates of blood from several donors. Germline values: CDR1 SGHKS, CDR2 YYEKEE (reference sequence). CDR3 length: 16 residues. The trim removed 2 bases at V and 4 bases at J, leaving 12 bases unmatched. The method was immunoSEQ multiplex PCR; TCRdb's version includes in-frame clones alone and lacks a portion of them. The table lists roughly 67,000 clones, 95% to 98% of them singletons. This receptor was obtained from a human donor in good health. The specimen sequenced was T cells isolated from PBMCs. The chain uses TRBV5-5 and TRBJ2-7, with 7 bases lining up with TRBD2. CDR3 bases: TGTGCCAGCAGCTTTCAGTTGCTGGGCGGGAGTTACGAGCAGTACTTC. Translation gives CASSFQLLGGSYEQYF. Drawing the rest from reference TRBV5-5 and TRBJ2-7, the complete variable domain is DAGVTQSPTHLIKTRGQQVTLRCSPISGHKSVSWYQQVLGQGPQFIFQYYEKEERGRGNFPDRFSARQFPNYSSELNVNALLLGDSALYLCASSFQLLGGSYEQYFGPGTRLTVT.